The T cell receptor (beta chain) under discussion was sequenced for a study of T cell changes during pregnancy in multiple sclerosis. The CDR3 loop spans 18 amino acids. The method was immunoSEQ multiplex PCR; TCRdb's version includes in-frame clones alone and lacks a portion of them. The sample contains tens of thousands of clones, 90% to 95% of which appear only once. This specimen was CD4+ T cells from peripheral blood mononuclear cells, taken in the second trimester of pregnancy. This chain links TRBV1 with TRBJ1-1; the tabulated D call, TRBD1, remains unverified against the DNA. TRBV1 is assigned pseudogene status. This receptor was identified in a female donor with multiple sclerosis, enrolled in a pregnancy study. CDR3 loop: CTSSKAPIRGQRGTEAFF. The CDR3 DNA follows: TGCACCAGCAGCAAAGCCCCTATCAGGGGGCAACGGGGCACTGAAGCTTTCTTT.